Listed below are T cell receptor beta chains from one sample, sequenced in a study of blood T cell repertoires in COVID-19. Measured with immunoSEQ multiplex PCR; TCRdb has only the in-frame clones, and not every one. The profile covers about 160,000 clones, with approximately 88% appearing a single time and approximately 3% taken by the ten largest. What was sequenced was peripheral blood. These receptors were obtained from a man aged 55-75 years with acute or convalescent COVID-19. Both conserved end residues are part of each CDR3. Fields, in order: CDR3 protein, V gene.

CASSVYHGTGEAFF | TRBV9
CASSLERGYNNEQFF | TRBV7-2
CASSTIAGGPHEQFF | TRBV5-4
CASSISGTGNQPQHF | TRBV19
CASSLLGQKNTEAFF | TRBV5-1
CASSFNGQLNSPLHF | TRBV27
CASSPGEAGAASSYNEQFF | TRBV18
CASSQDRREKLFF | TRBV5-1
CASSLSGGGPTDTQYF | TRBV9
CATSRDWDRAYNEQFF | TRBV15
CASSPLSTVSNTEAFF | TRBV5-1
CASSSTGGRTEAFF | TRBV7-2
CASRGQGAIRGGTEAFF | TRBV19
CASSVELRGGGEQFF | TRBV9
CASRPGQGGEQFF | TRBV12-3/TRBV12-4
CASSSGGEYGYTF | TRBV6-5
CATRLNTGELFF | TRBV19
CASSPTGGVEAFF | TRBV5-4
CASSGRDYGYTF | TRBV27
CASSGTVSYNSPLHF | TRBV19
CASSLGTSYNEQFF | TRBV27
CASSLIGHLNTEAFF | TRBV5-1
CASSEGRIWNSPLHF | TRBV2
CASGQGATNEKLFF | TRBV5-1
CASSHSTGETIDEQYF | TRBV27
CASSQGSKLNTEAFF | TRBV4-1
CASRTGAGEQFF | TRBV6-6
CASSSGTGVSYEQYF | TRBV5-1
CASSLQGWGDEQFF | TRBV27
CASSLGQGVNNEQFF | TRBV6-5
CASSPDGVSYEQYF | TRBV7-2
CAWSASGGFNSNQPQHF | TRBV30
CASRTTGSGANVLTF | TRBV6-5
CASSLISQISGNTIYF | TRBV5-1
CASSVGQFLAKNIQYF | TRBV6-1
CASSLDRYNYGYTF | TRBV5-4
CASSSGQVMNTEAFF | TRBV27
CASSYGRWYNSPLHF | TRBV6-5
CASSYSITREQYF | TRBV6-5
CASSIKRTSTDTQYF | TRBV19
CAWSVKNRGTQPQHF | TRBV30
CASSQEIQGAGDEQFF | TRBV4-2
CSASPMTGKNEQFF | TRBV20-1
CASSLKERGGHEQYF | TRBV5-4
CASSTDRDRQPQHF | TRBV19
CASSLAGGGGVYNEQFF | TRBV5-4
CSATDRGRTKNIQYF | TRBV20-1
CASSLSGDGDRGLSGYGYTF | TRBV13
CASSSTSGGNEQFF | TRBV5-1
CASSLAQANTEAFF | TRBV5-1
CASSARTGQGYGYTF | TRBV2
CASFRDRGGKLFF | TRBV6-5
CASSLNPTGRTEAFF | TRBV4-3